This TCR beta chain was recorded in a study of blood T cell repertoires in COVID-19. This clone showed up just once. The method was immunoSEQ multiplex PCR; TCRdb's version includes in-frame clones alone and lacks a portion of them. The sample contains around 60,000 clones, roughly 90% of which appear only once. This clonotype was obtained from a man in his sixties with active COVID-19. The sequenced sample was peripheral blood.

The CDR3 DNA sequence: TGTGCCTGGACCTTGGGGGGGGTTCAATTGAACACTGAAGCTTTCTTT. Residues: CAWTLGGVQLNTEAFF. The chain carries TRBV30 and TRBJ1-1, with a weak D call TRBD1 (5 bases). Trimming shortened V by 4 bases and J by 0 bases, and 18 bases separated the two germline ends. The germline CDR1 and CDR2 sequences are GTSNPN and SVGIG (reference sequence). The CDR3 is made up of 16 amino acids. Combining the CDR3 with reference TRBV30 and TRBJ1-1 gives the whole variable domain SQTIHQWPATLVQPVGSPLSLECTVEGTSNPNLYWYRQAAGRGLQLLFYSVGIGQISSEVPQNLSASRPQDRQFILSSKKLLLSDSGFYLCAWTLGGVQLNTEAFFGQGTRLTVV.